One and the same sample provided the 17 T cell receptor beta chains below, sequenced in a study of cytomegalovirus exposure and HLA in healthy donors. Some clones are missing from TCRdb's copy, which holds only in-frame ones; the method was immunoSEQ multiplex PCR. The data contain roughly 140,000 clones, approximately 90% of them singletons. Sample: PBMCs. The source is a man aged 18 to 30 in good health and CMV-seronegative.

The chain uses TRBV5-1 and TRBJ2-1, with 13 bases that match TRBD2. The CDR3 extends over 20 amino acids. Germline CDR1 and CDR2: SGHRS and YFSETQ. V was pared by 0 bases and J by 0 bases, with 9 bases of the junction left unmatched. The CDR3 sequence: CASSLAPTSGRTFSYNEQFF. The CDR3, as DNA: TGCGCCAGCAGCTTGGCCCCGACTAGCGGGAGGACCTTCTCCTACAATGAGCAGTTCTTC.

J is TRBJ2-1 and V is TRBV5-1, with TRBD2 identical over 9 bases. J lost 0 bases, V lost 4 bases, and 2 bases had no gene match. The CDR3 has 15 residues. Germline lookup yields CDR1 SGHRS and CDR2 YFSETQ. The CDR3: CASSVGLASYNEQFF. The CDR3 nucleotides read TGCGCCAGCAGCGTGGGACTAGCCTCCTACAATGAGCAGTTCTTC. Using reference TRBV5-1 and TRBJ2-1 for the parts outside the CDR3, the full variable domain is KAGVTQTPRYLIKTRGQQVTLSCSPISGHRSVSWYQQTPGQGLQFLFEYFSETQRNKGNFPGRFSGRQFSNSRSEMNVSTLELGDSALYLCASSVGLASYNEQFFGPGTRLTVL.

This chain uses TRBV5-1 with TRBJ1-1; the D gene is possibly TRBD1 (5 bases). The CDR3 totals 13 residues. Germline V gives CDR1 SGHRS, CDR2 YFSETQ. Trimming removed 2 bases from V and 5 bases from J, with 10 bases in between. CDR3 protein: CASSFREGTEAFF. DNA of the CDR3: TGCGCCAGCAGCTTCAGGGAGGGAACTGAAGCTTTCTTT.

This clone was counted a single time. In DNA form, the CDR3 reads TGTGCCAGCTCACGAGATGTTCAGGGCGAGCAGTACGTC. Protein product: CASSRDVQGEQYV. The chain uses TRBV18 and TRBJ2-7, with D possibly TRBD1 on 5 matching bases. Trimming removed 4 bases at V and 6 bases at J, with 13 bases between. CDR3 length equals 13 residues. Germline loops: CDR1 KGHSH, CDR2 LQKENI.

The rearrangement links TRBV28 to TRBJ1-5, with 11 nucleotides matching TRBD1. The V gene end was trimmed by 5 bases and the J gene end by 2 bases; junction bases not matched to a gene: 8. Germline CDR1 and CDR2: MDHEN and SYDVKM. The CDR3 has 17 residues. CDR3 bases: TGTGCCAGCAGTACGGACAGGGGGCTATTAGGCAATCAGCCCCAGCATTTT. This translates into CASSTDRGLLGNQPQHF.

The chain recombines TRBV19 with TRBJ2-3, with TRBD2 identical over 9 bases. CDR3 size: 16 residues. Germline assignment: CDR1 LNHDA and CDR2 SQIVND (reference sequence). The V segment lost 3 bases and the J segment 3 bases; nucleotides outside the gene matches: 7. CDR3 DNA sequence: TGTGCCAGTAGTATTGATGGCGGGGGGGAAACAGATACGCAGTATTTT. Its protein is CASSIDGGGETDTQYF.

V and J are TRBV6-5 and TRBJ2-7; 8 nucleotides match TRBD2. Germline V gene lookup returns CDR1 MNHEY and CDR2 SVGAGI. There are 15 residues in the CDR3. With V trimmed by 6 bases and J by 0 bases, 7 bases remained unmatched. Here the CDR3 reads CASRPGSGSSYEQYV. CDR3 sequence (DNA): TGTGCCAGCAGGCCGGGGAGCGGGAGCTCCTACGAGCAGTACGTC.

The rearrangement joins TRBV5-4 to TRBJ2-3, with 10 bases fitting TRBD2. CDR1 and CDR2 (germline): SGHNT, YYREEE (reference sequence). CDR3 length: 16 amino acids. Germline trimming cut 4 bases from V and 1 base from J; bases unmatched to any gene: 6. CDR3 nucleotides: TGTGCCAGCAGCCGAAGCGGGGGGGCTGGCACAGATACGCAGTATTTT. It codes for CASSRSGGAGTDTQYF.

The chain joins TRBV7-9 to TRBJ2-5, with TRBD1 matching over 9 bases. From germline, CDR1 is SEHNR and CDR2 FQNEAQ (reference sequence). The V and J ends lost 5 bases and 5 bases, in that order; junction bases with no gene match: 15. The CDR3 is 17 amino acids. The CDR3 loop reads CASSKRLPGQGFETQYF. The CDR3 DNA follows: TGTGCCAGCAGCAAAAGACTTCCGGGACAGGGTTTTGAGACCCAGTACTTC.

The gene calls are TRBV7-9 and TRBJ2-2; unclear D gene. The CDR3 extends over 15 amino acids. Germline V gene sequence: CDR1 SEHNR, CDR2 FQNEAQ (reference sequence). Trimming pared 2 bases from V and 4 bases from J, leaving 11 bases between. As DNA, the CDR3 is TGTGCCAGCAGCTTACAGCGATCTTCCACCGGGGAGCTGTTTTTT. Amino acids: CASSLQRSSTGELFF. The full variable domain, completed using reference TRBV7-9 and TRBJ2-2, is DTGVSQNPRHKITKRGQNVTFRCDPISEHNRLYWYRQTLGQGPEFLTYFQNEAQLEKSRLLSDRFSAERPKGSFSTLEIQRTEQGDSAMYLCASSLQRSSTGELFFGEGSRLTVL.

The chain is built from TRBV5-1 and TRBJ2-7, with 7 bases lining up with TRBD1. CDR3 length: 13 amino acids. Germline loops: CDR1 SGHRS, CDR2 YFSETQ. CDR3 loop: CASRDSVSSEQYV. As DNA, the CDR3 is TGCGCCAGCCGGGACAGCGTTTCCTCCGAGCAGTACGTC.

The rearrangement uses TRBV6-6 and TRBJ2-4; 9 bases align to TRBD1. The CDR3 consists of 15 residues. Germline CDR1 and CDR2: MNHNY and SVGAGI (reference sequence). Unmatched junction bases numbered 9, after V lost 5 bases and J lost 7 bases. The CDR3 DNA follows: TGTGCCAGCAGTAACCGGGACAGGGATGGGAACATTCAGTACTTC. Translation: CASSNRDRDGNIQYF.

The chain joins TRBV4-1 to TRBJ2-1, with TRBD2 matching 11 bases. Losses at the gene ends were 5 bases for V and 5 bases for J; bases not matched to a gene: 8. Germline V gene data show CDR1 as MGHRA and CDR2 as YSYEKL. This CDR3 comprises 16 residues. CDR3 DNA sequence: TGCGCCAGCAGCGTGCTACTAGCGGGAGTAAACAATGAGCAGTTCTTC. Translating it yields CASSVLLAGVNNEQFF.

The gene calls are TRBV5-1 and TRBJ1-1, with TRBD1 identical over 9 bases. This CDR3 is built from 16 residues. The trim removed 2 bases at V and 5 bases at J, leaving 10 bases unmatched. The germline V gene encodes CDR1 SGHRS and CDR2 YFSETQ. CDR3 in amino acids: CASSFSSQGARTEAFF. Written as DNA, the CDR3 is TGCGCCAGCAGCTTCTCCTCACAGGGGGCGAGGACTGAAGCTTTCTTT.

This sequence joins TRBV5-1 and TRBJ2-7; 12 bases match TRBD1. The junction had 5 bases not matched to a gene; V was cut back by 4 bases and J by 3 bases. Germline CDR1 SGHRS, CDR2 YFSETQ. This CDR3 spans 15 amino acids. CDR3: CASSRGQGARYEQYF. CDR3 in DNA: TGCGCCAGCAGCCGGGGACAGGGGGCGCGCTACGAGCAGTACTTC.

The chain couples TRBV7-9 to TRBJ1-2; D is unclear. Germline CDR1 is SEHNR and CDR2 is FQNEAQ (reference sequence). V lost 0 bases to trimming and J lost 8 bases, with 16 bases between them. The CDR3 loop spans 15 amino acids. Written as DNA, the CDR3 is TGTGCCAGCAGCTTAGCGGCCCACCCGTTGTGGGGCTACACCTTC. This gives the protein CASSLAAHPLWGYTF.

The rearrangement uses TRBV15 and TRBJ1-5, with D maybe TRBD1 (5 bases). This CDR3 has 13 residues. The V end lost 6 bases, the J end lost 4 bases, and 10 bases lay between the germline ends. Germline values: CDR1 LNHNV, CDR2 YYDKDF (reference sequence). CDR3 protein: CATRRQTNQPQHF. CDR3 DNA sequence: TGTGCCACCAGGAGACAGACTAATCAGCCCCAGCATTTT. The whole variable domain, remainder taken from reference TRBV15 and TRBJ1-5, is DAMVIQNPRYQVTQFGKPVTLSCSQTLNHNVMYWYQQKSSQAPKLLFHYYDKDFNNEADTPDNFQSRRPNTSFCFLDIRSPGLGDTAMYLCATRRQTNQPQHFGDGTRLSIL.